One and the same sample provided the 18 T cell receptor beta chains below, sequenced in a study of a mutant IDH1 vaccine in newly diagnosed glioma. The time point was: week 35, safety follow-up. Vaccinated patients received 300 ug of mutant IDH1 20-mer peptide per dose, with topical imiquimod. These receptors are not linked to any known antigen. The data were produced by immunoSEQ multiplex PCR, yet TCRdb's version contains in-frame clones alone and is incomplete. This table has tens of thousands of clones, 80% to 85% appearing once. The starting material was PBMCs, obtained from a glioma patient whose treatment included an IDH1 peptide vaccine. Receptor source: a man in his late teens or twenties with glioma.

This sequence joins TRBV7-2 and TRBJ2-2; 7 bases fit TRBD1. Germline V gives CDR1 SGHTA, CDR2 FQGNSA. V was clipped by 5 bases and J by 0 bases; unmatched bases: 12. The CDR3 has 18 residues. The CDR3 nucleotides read TGTGCCAGCAGCCCCGATAGGTGGGGGACAGCGAACACCGGGGAGCTGTTTTTT. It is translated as CASSPDRWGTANTGELFF.

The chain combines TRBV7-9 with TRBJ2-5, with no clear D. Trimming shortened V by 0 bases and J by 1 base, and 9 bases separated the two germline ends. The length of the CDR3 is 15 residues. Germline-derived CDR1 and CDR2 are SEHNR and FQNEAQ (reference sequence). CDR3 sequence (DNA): TGTGCCAGCAGCTTAGCGCTTGGCAGCCAAGAGACCCAGTACTTC. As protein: CASSLALGSQETQYF.

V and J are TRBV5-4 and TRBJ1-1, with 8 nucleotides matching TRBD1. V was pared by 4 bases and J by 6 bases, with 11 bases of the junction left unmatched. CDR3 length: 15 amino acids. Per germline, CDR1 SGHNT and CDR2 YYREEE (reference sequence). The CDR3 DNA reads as TGTGCCAGCAGCCCGAGGACAGGGAGGCTCTCTGAAGCTTTCTTT. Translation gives CASSPRTGRLSEAFF.

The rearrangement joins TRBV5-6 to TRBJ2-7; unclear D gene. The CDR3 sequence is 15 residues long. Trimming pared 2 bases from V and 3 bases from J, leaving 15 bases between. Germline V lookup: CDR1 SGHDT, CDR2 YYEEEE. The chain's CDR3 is CASSLNPTGFYEQYF. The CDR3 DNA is TGTGCCAGCAGCTTAAATCCAACGGGTTTCTACGAGCAGTACTTC.

This CDR3 reads CASSRGRGNTEAFF. In DNA form, the CDR3 reads TGTGCCAGCAGCCGCGGGCGGGGGAACACTGAAGCTTTCTTT. The V gene is TRBV7-2, the J gene TRBJ1-1; no definite D call. This CDR3 is built from 14 residues. Germline assignment: CDR1 SGHTA and CDR2 FQGNSA. Trimming took 5 bases from V and 1 from J, leaving 11 bases between them.

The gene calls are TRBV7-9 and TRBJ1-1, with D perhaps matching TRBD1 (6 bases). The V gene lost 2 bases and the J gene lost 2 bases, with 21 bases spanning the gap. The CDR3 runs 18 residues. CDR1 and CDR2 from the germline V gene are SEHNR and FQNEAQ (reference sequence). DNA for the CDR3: TGTGCCAGCAGCTTAAAAAGAATCGGGGGCGCGGGAAACACTGAAGCTTTCTTT. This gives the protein CASSLKRIGGAGNTEAFF.

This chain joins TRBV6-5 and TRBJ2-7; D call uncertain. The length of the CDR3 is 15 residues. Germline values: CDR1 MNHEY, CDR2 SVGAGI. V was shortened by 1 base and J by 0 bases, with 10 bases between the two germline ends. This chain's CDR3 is CASSYYRQSSYEQYF. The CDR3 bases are TGTGCCAGCAGTTACTACCGCCAATCCTCCTACGAGCAGTACTTC.

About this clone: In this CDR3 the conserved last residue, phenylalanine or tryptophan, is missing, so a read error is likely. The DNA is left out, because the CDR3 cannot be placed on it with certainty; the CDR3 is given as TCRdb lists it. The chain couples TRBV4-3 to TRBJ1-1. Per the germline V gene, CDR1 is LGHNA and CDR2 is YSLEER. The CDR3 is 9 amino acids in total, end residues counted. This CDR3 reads CASSQDPIG.

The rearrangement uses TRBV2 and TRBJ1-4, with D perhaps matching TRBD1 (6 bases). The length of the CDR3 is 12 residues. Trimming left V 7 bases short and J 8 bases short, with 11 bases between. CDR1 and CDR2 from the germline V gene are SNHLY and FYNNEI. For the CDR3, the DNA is TGTGCCAGCAACAGGGAGAGGGAAAAACTGTTTTTT. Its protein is CASNREREKLFF.

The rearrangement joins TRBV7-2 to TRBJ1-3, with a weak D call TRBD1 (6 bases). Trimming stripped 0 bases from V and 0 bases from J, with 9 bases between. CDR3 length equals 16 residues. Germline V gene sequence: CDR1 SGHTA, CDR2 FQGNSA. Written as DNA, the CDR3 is TGTGCCAGCAGCTTAGCGACAGGTCTCTCTGGAAACACCATATATTTT. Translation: CASSLATGLSGNTIYF.

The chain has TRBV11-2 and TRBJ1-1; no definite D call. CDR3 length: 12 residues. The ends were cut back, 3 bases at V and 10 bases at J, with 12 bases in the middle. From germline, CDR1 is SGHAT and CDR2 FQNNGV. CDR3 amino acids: CASSLNDWLAFF. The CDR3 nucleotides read TGTGCCAGCAGCTTGAACGATTGGTTAGCTTTCTTT.

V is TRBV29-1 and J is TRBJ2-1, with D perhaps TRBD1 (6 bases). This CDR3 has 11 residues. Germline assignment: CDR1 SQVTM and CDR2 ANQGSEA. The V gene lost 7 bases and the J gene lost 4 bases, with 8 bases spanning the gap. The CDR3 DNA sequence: TGCAGCGGGACAGCATACAATGAGCAGTTCTTC. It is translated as CSGTAYNEQFF.

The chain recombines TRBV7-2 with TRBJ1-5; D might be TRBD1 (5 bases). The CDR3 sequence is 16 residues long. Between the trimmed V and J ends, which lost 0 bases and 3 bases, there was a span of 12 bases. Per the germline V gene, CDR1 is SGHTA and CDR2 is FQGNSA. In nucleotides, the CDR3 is TGTGCCAGCAGCTTAGCGGGGGGGTTGAACAATCAGCCCCAGCATTTT. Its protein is CASSLAGGLNNQPQHF.

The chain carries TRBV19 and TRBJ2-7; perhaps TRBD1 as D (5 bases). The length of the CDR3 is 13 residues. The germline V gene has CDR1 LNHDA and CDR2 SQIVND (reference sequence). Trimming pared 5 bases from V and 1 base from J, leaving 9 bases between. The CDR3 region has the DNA TGTGCCAGTAGTCCCAGGGTATCCTACGAGCAGTACTTC. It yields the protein CASSPRVSYEQYF.

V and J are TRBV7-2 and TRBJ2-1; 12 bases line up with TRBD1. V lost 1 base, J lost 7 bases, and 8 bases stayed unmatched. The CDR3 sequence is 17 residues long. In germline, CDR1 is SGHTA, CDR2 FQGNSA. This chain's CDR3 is CASSLVSGQGAANEQFF. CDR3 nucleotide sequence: TGTGCCAGCAGCTTAGTCTCGGGACAGGGGGCCGCTAATGAGCAGTTCTTC.

The CDR3 sequence is CAWSYVSGNEQFF. The CDR3 DNA sequence: TGTGCCTGGAGTTACGTATCGGGGAATGAGCAGTTCTTC. This rearrangement joins TRBV30 to TRBJ2-1, with a possible D match to TRBD2 (5 bases). CDR1 is GTSNPN, CDR2 SVGIG, per germline (reference sequence). V shed 2 bases and J shed 7 bases, with 12 bases lying between them. CDR3 size: 13 residues.

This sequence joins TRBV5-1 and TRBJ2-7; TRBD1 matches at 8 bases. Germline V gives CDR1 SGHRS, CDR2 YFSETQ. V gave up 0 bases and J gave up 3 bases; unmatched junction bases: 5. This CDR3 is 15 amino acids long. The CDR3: CASSLVQGAGYEQYF. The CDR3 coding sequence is TGCGCCAGCAGCTTGGTCCAGGGGGCCGGCTACGAGCAGTACTTC. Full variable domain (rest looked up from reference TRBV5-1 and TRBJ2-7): KAGVTQTPRYLIKTRGQQVTLSCSPISGHRSVSWYQQTPGQGLQFLFEYFSETQRNKGNFPGRFSGRQFSNSRSEMNVSTLELGDSALYLCASSLVQGAGYEQYFGPGTRLTVT.

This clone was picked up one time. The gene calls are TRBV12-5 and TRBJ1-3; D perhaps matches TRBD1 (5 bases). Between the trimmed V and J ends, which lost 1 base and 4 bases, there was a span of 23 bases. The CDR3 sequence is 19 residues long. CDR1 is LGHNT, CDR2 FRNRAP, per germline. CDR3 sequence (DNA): TGTGCTAGTGGTTTGGCCTCGGGGCCCACATCATTCGGCGGAAACACCATATATTTT. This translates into CASGLASGPTSFGGNTIYF.